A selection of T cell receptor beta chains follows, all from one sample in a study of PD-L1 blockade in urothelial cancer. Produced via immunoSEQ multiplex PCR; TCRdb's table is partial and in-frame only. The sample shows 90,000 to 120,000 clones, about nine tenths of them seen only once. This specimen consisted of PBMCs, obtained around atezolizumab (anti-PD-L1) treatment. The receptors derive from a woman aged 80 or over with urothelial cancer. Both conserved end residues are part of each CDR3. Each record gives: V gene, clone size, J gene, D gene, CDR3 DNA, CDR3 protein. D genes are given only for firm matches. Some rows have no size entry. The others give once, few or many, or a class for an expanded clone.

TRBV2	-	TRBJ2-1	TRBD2	TGTGCCAGCAGACGTCTAGCGGGAGTGGCCAATGAGCAGTTCTTC	CASRRLAGVANEQFF
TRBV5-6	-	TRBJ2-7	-	TGTGCCAGCAGCTTGCGGGTCGCGGGTCTGAACTCCTACGAGCAGTACTTC	CASSLRVAGLNSYEQYF
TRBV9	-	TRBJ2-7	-	TGTGCCAGCAGCGTAGGTCCCGCGATCTCCTACGAGCAGTACTTC	CASSVGPAISYEQYF
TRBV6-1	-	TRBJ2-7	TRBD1	TGTGCCAGCGAAGGAGGGACAGGGGGCCGGTACGAGCAGTACTTC	CASEGGTGGRYEQYF
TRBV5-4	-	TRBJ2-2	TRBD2	TGTGCCAGCAGCTTGGGACTAGCGGGAGGACTGAACACCGGGGAGCTGTTTTTT	CASSLGLAGGLNTGELFF
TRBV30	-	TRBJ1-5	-	TGTGCCTGGAGTGTACCGGGGACATCTAATCAGCCCCAGCATTTT	CAWSVPGTSNQPQHF
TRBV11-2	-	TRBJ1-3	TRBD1	TGTGCCAGCAGCTTAGGCCGGGACAGGTGGTCTGATGGAAACACCATATATTTT	CASSLGRDRWSDGNTIYF
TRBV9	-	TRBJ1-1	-	TGTGCCAGCAGCCAGGGTGGCAGGGGTGGGGTGAAGACTGAAGCTTTCTTT	CASSQGGRGGVKTEAFF
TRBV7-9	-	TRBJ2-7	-	TGTGCCAGCAGCCTTGCGGACAGATGGGGCGAGCAGTACTTC	CASSLADRWGEQYF
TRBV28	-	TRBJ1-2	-	TGTGCCAGCACCCCTTTGGCGGGTTGGCCCTATGGCTACACCTTC	CASTPLAGWPYGYTF
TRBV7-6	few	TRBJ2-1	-	TGTGCCAGCAGCGGGGACTCGAACAATGAGCAGTTCTTC	CASSGDSNNEQFF